Listed below are T cell receptor beta chains from one sample, sequenced in a study of circulating CD8 cells and anti-PD-1 response in melanoma. From the reads, TCRdb called clonotypes with MiXCR, one entry per CDR3 protein. The sample carries about 460 distinct CDR3 sequences, almost 8% recorded once. The sequences come from CD8+ T cells from PBMCs, collected at baseline or after one month of anti-PD-1 therapy (not recorded which). These receptors came from a human donor with melanoma. The CDR3 runs from the conserved cysteine through the conserved F or W. The D gene is left open where the match is weak. Clone size is stated in some rows and not others, as once, few, many or a class when expanded.

cdr3_aa cdr3_nt clone_size v_call d_call j_call
CASSGTSGINEQFF TGTGCCAGCAGCGGGACTAGCGGGATTAATGAGCAGTTCTTC large TRBV3-1 TRBD2 TRBJ2-1
CSVDFSGSGNEQFF TGCAGCGTTGATTTTAGCGGGAGTGGAAATGAGCAGTTCTTC large TRBV29-1 TRBD2 TRBJ2-1
CSVVPGDFNEKLFF TGCAGCGTTGTCCCCGGGGACTTCAATGAAAAACTGTTTTTT large TRBV29-1 - TRBJ1-4
CASSPELAGGVNEQFF TGTGCCAGCTCACCGGAACTAGCGGGAGGGGTCAATGAGCAGTTCTTC large TRBV18 TRBD2 TRBJ2-1
CSASGGSAGETQYF TGCAGTGCTAGTGGGGGCTCCGCGGGAGAGACCCAGTACTTC medium-sized TRBV20-1 - TRBJ2-5
CASSHPTSGGTDTQYF TGTGCCAGCAGCCACCCCACTAGCGGGGGGACAGATACGCAGTATTTT medium-sized TRBV14 TRBD2 TRBJ2-3
CSVGTGTLTDF - large TRBV29-1 - TRBJ2-1
CASSMRVGELPF TGTGCCAGTAGTATGAGGGTCGGGGAGCTGCCTTTT - TRBV19 - TRBJ2-2
CASSRSRGLGETQYF TGTGCCAGCAGTCGGAGCAGGGGGCTAGGGGAGACCCAGTACTTC large TRBV2 TRBD1 TRBJ2-5
CASSWRGILDEQFF TGTGCCAGCAGTTGGCGCGGGATCCTTGATGAGCAGTTCTTC large TRBV27 - TRBJ2-1
CASSLVYEQYF TGTGCCAGCAGTTTGGTCTACGAGCAGTACTTC few TRBV28 - TRBJ2-7
CASSPGPGAATEAFF TGTGCCAGCAGCCCGGGGCCGGGGGCGGCCACTGAAGCTTTCTTT large TRBV7-3 - TRBJ1-1
CASSSLLMTGSSYEQYF TGTGCCAGCAGTTCCCTCCTCATGACGGGGAGCTCCTACGAGCAGTACTTC large TRBV27 - TRBJ2-7
CATGWGEQYF TGTGCCACCGGGTGGGGCGAGCAGTACTTC large TRBV6-6 - TRBJ2-7
CASSLWDTGGSEAFF TGTGCCAGTAGCCTTTGGGACACAGGGGGGTCTGAAGCTTTCTTT large TRBV19 TRBD1 TRBJ1-1
CASSIAGGGDYEQYF TGTGCCAGCAGCATAGCGGGAGGAGGGGACTACGAGCAGTACTTC - TRBV25-1 TRBD2 TRBJ2-7
CASSLRTQYF TGTGCCAGCAGTTTGAGGACCCAGTACTTC large TRBV27 - TRBJ2-5
CASSVKAGRDGRDEQFF TGTGCCAGCAGTGTGAAAGCGGGACGGGACGGGAGGGATGAGCAGTTCTTC - TRBV2 TRBD2 TRBJ2-1
CSASTEDSTQYF TGCAGTGCTAGTACGGAGGACTCTACGCAGTATTTT medium-sized TRBV20-1 - TRBJ2-3
CASSQGSPSTDTQYF TGCGCCAGCAGCCAAGGGTCCCCGAGCACAGATACGCAGTATTTT large TRBV4-1 - TRBJ2-3
CASSLWWGSNQPQHF TGTGCCAGCAGTTTATGGTGGGGTAGCAATCAGCCCCAGCATTTT large TRBV28 - TRBJ1-5
CASSLMGSGYEQYF TGTGCCAGCAGTTTAATGGGGTCGGGGTACGAGCAGTACTTC large TRBV27 - TRBJ2-7
CATRGLAGLGNTEELFF TGTGCCACCAGAGGACTAGCGGGGTTGGGGAACACCGAGGAGCTGTTTTTT - TRBV24-1 TRBD2 TRBJ2-2
CASSINNSPLHF TGTGCCAGCAGCATAAATAATTCACCCCTCCACTTT large TRBV7-2 - TRBJ1-6
CASSFPPGQGATGELFF TGTGCCAGCAGCTTCCCCCCGGGACAGGGGGCCACCGGGGAGCTGTTTTTT large TRBV7-8 TRBD1 TRBJ2-2
CASSQGAHREEQEQYF TGCGCCAGCAGCCAAGGGGCTCACCGGGAAGAGCAGGAGCAGTACTTC large TRBV4-1 - TRBJ2-7
CASSSTGSNTDTQYF TGTGCCAGCAGCTCCACAGGGAGCAACACAGATACGCAGTATTTT - TRBV9 - TRBJ2-3
CSARDPSSGIYEQYF TGCAGTGCTAGAGATCCCTCTAGCGGGATCTACGAGCAGTACTTC medium-sized TRBV20-1 TRBD2 TRBJ2-7
CASSPMGWEQFF TGTGCCAGCAGTCCAATGGGGTGGGAGCAGTTCTTC medium-sized TRBV28 - TRBJ2-1
CASSEALRIGELFF TGTGCCAGCAGTGAAGCGCTTCGTATCGGGGAGCTGTTTTTT medium-sized TRBV2 - TRBJ2-2
CASSHRTDSYEQYF TGCGCCAGCAGCCACCGGACTGACTCCTACGAGCAGTACTTC large TRBV4-3 - TRBJ2-7
CSARDGGSALHF TGCAGTGCTAGAGACGGGGGTTCGGCCCTCCACTTT medium-sized TRBV20-1 - TRBJ1-6
CASSDPSEATSDEQFF TGTGCCAGCAGTGATCCCTCCGAAGCCACGTCAGATGAGCAGTTCTTC large TRBV2 - TRBJ2-1
CASRRDRGEYNEQFF TGTGCCAGCAGGAGGGACAGGGGCGAGTACAATGAGCAGTTCTTC large TRBV2 TRBD1 TRBJ2-1
CSARAHFRDRGSLEAFF TGCAGTGCTAGAGCTCACTTTAGGGACAGGGGATCATTAGAAGCTTTCTTT large TRBV20-1 TRBD1 TRBJ1-1
CASSGGLASGGYEQYF TGTGCCAGCAGTGGAGGATTGGCCAGCGGGGGCTACGAGCAGTACTTC large TRBV2 TRBD2 TRBJ2-7
CASSHGAVSPGEQYF TGTGCCAGCAGCCATGGGGCCGTCTCACCCGGGGAGCAGTACTTC large TRBV2 - TRBJ2-7
CASRRGHLDNEQFF TGTGCCAGTAGGAGGGGACACTTAGACAATGAGCAGTTCTTC medium-sized TRBV19 - TRBJ2-1
CATSDKLAVNQETQYF TGTGCCACCAGTGATAAGCTAGCGGTGAATCAAGAGACCCAGTACTTC large TRBV24-1 TRBD2 TRBJ2-5
CASSLGTVNTGELFF TGTGCCAGCAGTTTAGGGACAGTGAACACCGGGGAGCTGTTTTTT large TRBV28 TRBD1 TRBJ2-2
CASSSGGLQPQHF TGTGCCAGCAGTTCAGGGGGCCTTCAGCCCCAGCATTTT medium-sized TRBV12-3/TRBV12-4 TRBD1 TRBJ1-5
CASSLVERGGPDTQYF TGTGCCAGCAGCTTGGTAGAGCGGGGGGGCCCAGATACGCAGTATTTT large TRBV5-4 TRBD2 TRBJ2-3
CASGAGGNSPLHF TGTGCCAGCGGCGCAGGAGGTAATTCACCCCTCCACTTT large TRBV10-3 - TRBJ1-6
CASSFYFQSGGLQSTDTQYF TGTGCCAGCAGTTTTTATTTTCAGTCGGGGGGACTCCAGAGCACAGATACGCAGTATTTT large TRBV28 TRBD2 TRBJ2-3
CSARTLPGAELFF TGCAGTGCTAGGACCCTCCCGGGGGCCGAGCTGTTTTTT medium-sized TRBV20-1 - TRBJ2-2
CASSFVRESDNEQFF TGTGCCAGCAGCTTTGTCAGGGAGAGCGACAATGAGCAGTTCTTC large TRBV5-4 - TRBJ2-1
CASSPLAGPDTQYF TGCGCCAGCAGCCCACTGGCGGGACCAGATACGCAGTATTTT large TRBV4-1 - TRBJ2-3